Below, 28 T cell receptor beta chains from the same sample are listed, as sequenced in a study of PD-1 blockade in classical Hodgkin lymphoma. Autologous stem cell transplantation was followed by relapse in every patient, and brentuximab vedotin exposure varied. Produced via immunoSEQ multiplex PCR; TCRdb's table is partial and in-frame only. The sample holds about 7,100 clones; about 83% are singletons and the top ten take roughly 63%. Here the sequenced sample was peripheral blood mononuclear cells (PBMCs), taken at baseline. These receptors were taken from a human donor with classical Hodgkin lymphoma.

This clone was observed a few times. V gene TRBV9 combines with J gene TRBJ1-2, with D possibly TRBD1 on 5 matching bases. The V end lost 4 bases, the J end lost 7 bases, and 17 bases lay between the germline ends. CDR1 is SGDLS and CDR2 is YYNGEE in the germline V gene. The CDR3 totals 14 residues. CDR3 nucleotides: TGTGCCAGCAGCTACGAGGGGTTAGCCCTTGGCTACACCTTC. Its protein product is CASSYEGLALGYTF.

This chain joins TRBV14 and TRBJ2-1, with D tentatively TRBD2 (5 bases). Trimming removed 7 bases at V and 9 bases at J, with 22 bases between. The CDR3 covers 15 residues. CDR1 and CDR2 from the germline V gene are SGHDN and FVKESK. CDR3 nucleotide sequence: TGTGCCAGCAAGGGCCGGGAAGAGGCCACCTTTGAGCAGTTCTTC. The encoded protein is CASKGREEATFEQFF.

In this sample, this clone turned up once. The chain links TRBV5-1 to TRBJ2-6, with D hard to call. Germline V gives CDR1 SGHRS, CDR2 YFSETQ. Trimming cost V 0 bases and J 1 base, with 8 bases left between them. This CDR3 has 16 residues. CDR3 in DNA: TGCGCCAGCAGCTTGGGGCCGGTTTCTGGGGCCAACGTCCTGACTTTC. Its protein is CASSLGPVSGANVLTF.

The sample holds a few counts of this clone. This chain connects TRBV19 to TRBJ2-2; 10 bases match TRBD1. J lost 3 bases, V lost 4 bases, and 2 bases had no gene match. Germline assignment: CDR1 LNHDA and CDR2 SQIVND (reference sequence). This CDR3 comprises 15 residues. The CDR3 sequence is CASSTDRGYTGELFF. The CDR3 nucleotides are TGTGCCAGTAGTACGGACAGGGGGTACACCGGGGAGCTGTTTTTT.

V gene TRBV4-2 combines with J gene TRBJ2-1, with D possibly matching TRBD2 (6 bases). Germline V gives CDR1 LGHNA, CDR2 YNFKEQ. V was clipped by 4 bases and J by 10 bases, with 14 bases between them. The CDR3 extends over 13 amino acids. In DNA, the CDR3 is TGTGCCAGCAGCCCCCTAGCGTTGGGAGAGCAGTTCTTC. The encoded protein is CASSPLALGEQFF.

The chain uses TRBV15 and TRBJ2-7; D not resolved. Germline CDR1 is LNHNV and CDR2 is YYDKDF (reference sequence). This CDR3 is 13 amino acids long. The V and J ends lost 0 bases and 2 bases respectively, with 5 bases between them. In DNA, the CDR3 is TGTGCCACCAGCAGAGATCTTACCTACGAGCAGTACTTC. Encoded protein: CATSRDLTYEQYF.

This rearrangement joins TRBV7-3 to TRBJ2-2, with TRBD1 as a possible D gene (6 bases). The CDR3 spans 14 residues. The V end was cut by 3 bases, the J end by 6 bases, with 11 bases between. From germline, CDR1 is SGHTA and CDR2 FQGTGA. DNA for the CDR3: TGTGCCAGCAGCTTCTTCCAGGGGTCCGGGGAGCTGTTTTTT. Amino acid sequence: CASSFFQGSGELFF.

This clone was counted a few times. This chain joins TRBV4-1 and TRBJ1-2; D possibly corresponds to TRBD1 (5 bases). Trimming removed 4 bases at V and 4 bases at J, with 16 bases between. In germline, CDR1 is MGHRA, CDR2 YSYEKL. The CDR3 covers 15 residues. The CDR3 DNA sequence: TGCGCCAGCAGCCCAAAGCAGGGCATGAGCTATGGCTACACCTTC. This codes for CASSPKQGMSYGYTF.

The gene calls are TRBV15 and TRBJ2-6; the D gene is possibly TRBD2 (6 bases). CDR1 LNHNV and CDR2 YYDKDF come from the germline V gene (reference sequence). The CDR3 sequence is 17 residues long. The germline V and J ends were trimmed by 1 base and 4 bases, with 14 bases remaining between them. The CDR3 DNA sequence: TGTGCCACCAGCAGAGGGGCGGCGGGGTCCGGGGCCAACGTCCTGACTTTC. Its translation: CATSRGAAGSGANVLTF.

The CDR3 region has the DNA TGTGCCAGCAGGGCTAGCAGCTACGAGCAGTACTTC. Its protein product is CASRASSYEQYF. This rearrangement joins TRBV6-1 to TRBJ2-7; maybe TRBD2 (5 bases). The V end lost 6 bases, the J end lost 3 bases, and 9 bases lay between the germline ends. Germline V gives CDR1 MNHNS, CDR2 SASEGT. The CDR3 is made up of 12 amino acids.

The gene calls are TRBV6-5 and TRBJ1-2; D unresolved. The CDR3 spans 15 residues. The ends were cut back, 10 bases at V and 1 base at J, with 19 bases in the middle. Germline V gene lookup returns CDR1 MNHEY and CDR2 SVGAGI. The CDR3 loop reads CATRLSLGFNYGYTF. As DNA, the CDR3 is TGTGCCACCCGACTTTCTTTGGGATTTAACTATGGCTACACCTTC.

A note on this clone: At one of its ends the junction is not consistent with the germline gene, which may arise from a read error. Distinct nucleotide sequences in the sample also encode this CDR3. CDR3 region: CASSLLSDLNTEAFF. CDR3 nucleotide sequence: TGCGCCAGCAGCTTGTTATCCGATTTGAACACTGAGGCTTTCTTT. J is TRBJ1-1 and V is TRBV5-1; no definite D call. Germline V gives CDR1 SGHRS, CDR2 YFSETQ. The CDR3 has 15 residues.

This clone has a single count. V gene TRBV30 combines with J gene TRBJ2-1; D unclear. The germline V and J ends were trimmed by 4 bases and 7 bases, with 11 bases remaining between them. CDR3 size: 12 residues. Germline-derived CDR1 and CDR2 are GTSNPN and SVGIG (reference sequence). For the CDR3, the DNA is TGTGCCTGGAACTACCTTGGGAATGAGCAGTTCTTC. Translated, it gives CAWNYLGNEQFF.

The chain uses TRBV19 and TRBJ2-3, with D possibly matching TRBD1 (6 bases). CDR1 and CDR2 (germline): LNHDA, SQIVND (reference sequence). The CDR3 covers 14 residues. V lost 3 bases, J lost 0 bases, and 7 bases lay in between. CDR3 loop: CASSIGQSTDTQYF. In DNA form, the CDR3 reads TGTGCCAGTAGTATTGGACAGAGCACAGATACGCAGTATTTT.

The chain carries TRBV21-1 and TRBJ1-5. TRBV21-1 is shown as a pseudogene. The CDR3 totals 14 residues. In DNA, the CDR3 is TGTGCCAGCAGCAAAGACAGACATAGGGCGCCCCAGCATTTT. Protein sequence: CASSKDRHRAPQHF.

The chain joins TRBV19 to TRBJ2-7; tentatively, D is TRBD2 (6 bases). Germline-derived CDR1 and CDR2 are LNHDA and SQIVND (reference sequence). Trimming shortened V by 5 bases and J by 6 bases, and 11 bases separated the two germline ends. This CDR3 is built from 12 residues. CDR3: CASSPRRGEQYF. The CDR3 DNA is TGTGCCAGTAGTCCACGGAGGGGCGAGCAGTACTTC.

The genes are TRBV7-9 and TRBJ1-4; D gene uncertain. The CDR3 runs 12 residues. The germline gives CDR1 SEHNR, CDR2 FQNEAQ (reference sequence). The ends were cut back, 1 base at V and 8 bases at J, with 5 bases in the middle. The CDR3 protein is CASSLDPEKLFF. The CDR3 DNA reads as TGTGCCAGCAGCTTAGATCCAGAAAAACTGTTTTTT.

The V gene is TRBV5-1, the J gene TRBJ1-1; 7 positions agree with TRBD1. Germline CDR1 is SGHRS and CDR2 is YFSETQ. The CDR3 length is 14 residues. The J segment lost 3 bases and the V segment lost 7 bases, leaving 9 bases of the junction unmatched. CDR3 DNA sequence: TGCGCCAGCGGGAGGGGGCAGGGGTACACTGAAGCTTTCTTT. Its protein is CASGRGQGYTEAFF.

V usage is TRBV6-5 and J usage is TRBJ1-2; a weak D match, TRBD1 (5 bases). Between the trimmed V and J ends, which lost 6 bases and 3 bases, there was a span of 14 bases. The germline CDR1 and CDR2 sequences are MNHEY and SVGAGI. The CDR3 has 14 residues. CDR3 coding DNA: TGTGCCAGCAGGCCTTCGGGGGAGGACTATGGCTACACCTTC. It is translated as CASRPSGEDYGYTF.

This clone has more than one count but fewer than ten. Here the CDR3 DNA reads TGTGCCAGCAGCCAAGACGAAAGGGCTTCCTTCTCCTACGAGCAGTACTTC. The encoded protein is CASSQDERASFSYEQYF. This sequence joins TRBV4-2 and TRBJ2-7, with unresolved D. CDR1 LGHNA and CDR2 YNFKEQ come from the germline V gene. The CDR3 covers 17 residues. The V and J ends lost 0 bases and 0 bases respectively, with 15 bases between them.

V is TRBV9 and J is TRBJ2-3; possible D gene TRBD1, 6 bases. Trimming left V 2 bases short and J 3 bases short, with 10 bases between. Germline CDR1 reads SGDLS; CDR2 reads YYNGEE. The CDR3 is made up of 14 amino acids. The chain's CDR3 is CASSVAGVTDTQYF. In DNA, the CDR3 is TGTGCCAGCAGCGTCGCAGGGGTAACAGATACGCAGTATTTT.

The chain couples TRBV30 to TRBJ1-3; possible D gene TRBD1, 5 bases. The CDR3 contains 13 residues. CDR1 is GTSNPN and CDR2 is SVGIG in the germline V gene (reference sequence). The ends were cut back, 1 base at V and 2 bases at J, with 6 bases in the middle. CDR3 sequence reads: CAWSGGAGNTIYF. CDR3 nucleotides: TGTGCCTGGAGTGGGGGGGCTGGAAACACCATATATTTT.

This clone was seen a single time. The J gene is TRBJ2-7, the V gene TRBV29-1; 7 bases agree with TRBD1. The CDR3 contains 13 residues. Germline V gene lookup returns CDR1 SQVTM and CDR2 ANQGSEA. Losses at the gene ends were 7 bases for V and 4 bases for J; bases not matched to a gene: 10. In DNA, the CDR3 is TGCAGCGCAGAACAGGGGACCCCTTACGAGCAGTACTTC. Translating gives CSAEQGTPYEQYF.

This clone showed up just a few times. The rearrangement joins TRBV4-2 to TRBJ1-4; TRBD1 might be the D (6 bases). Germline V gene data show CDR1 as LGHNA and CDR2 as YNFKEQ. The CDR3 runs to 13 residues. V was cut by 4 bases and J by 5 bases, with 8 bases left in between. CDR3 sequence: CASSPQGNEKLFF. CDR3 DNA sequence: TGTGCCAGCAGCCCCCAGGGGAATGAAAAACTGTTTTTT.

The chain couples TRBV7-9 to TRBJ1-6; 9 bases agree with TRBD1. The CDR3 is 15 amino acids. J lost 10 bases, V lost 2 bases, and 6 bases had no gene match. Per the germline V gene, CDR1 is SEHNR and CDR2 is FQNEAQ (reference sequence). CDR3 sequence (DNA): TGTGCCAGCAGCTTATTAAGGGACAGGGTCTCACCCCTCCACTTT. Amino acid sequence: CASSLLRDRVSPLHF.

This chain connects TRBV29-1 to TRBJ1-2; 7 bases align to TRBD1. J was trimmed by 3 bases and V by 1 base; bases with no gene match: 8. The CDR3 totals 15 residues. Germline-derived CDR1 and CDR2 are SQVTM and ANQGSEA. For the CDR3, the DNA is TGCAGCGTTGAAGCCCGGGACAGCGATGACTATGGCTACACCTTC. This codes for CSVEARDSDDYGYTF.

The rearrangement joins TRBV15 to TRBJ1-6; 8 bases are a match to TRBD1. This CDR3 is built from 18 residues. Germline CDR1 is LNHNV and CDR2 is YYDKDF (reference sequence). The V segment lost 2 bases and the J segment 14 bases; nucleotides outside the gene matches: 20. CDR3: CATSRTFTTGAAVRALHF. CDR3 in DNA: TGTGCCACCAGCAGAACCTTTACGACAGGGGCGGCCGTTAGAGCCCTCCACTTT.

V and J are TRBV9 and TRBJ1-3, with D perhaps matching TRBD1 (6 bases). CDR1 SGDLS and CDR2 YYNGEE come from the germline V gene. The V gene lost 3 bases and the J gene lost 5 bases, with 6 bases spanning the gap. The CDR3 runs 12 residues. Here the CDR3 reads CASSGDRNTIYF. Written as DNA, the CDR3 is TGTGCCAGCAGCGGGGACAGAAACACCATATATTTT.